Below, 28 T cell receptor beta chains from the same sample are listed, as sequenced in a study of T cell responses to AZD1222 COVID-19 vaccine. Using immunoSEQ multiplex PCR, the repertoire was profiled, and TCRdb retains in-frame clones only, with some absent. The repertoire has about 130,000 clones, roughly 87% of them found once; the top ten carry about 4%. The sample was peripheral blood, taken on day 0 of MenACWY control vaccination. Source of these receptors: an adult in good health.

The table lists this clone with a count of one. J is TRBJ2-2 and V is TRBV10-2, with 8 positions matching TRBD1. V gave up 6 bases and J gave up 0 bases; unmatched junction bases: 3. CDR3 length: 15 amino acids. Germline V gene sequence: CDR1 WSHSY, CDR2 SAAADI. CDR3 sequence: CASRTGVANTGELFF. The DNA for the CDR3 is TGCGCCAGCAGGACAGGGGTTGCGAACACCGGGGAGCTGTTTTTT.

This sequence joins TRBV28 and TRBJ1-2; D is possibly TRBD1 (5 bases). The CDR3 loop spans 15 amino acids. Germline V gene data show CDR1 as MDHEN and CDR2 as SYDVKM. V was cut by 5 bases and J by 1 base, with 14 bases left in between. The CDR3 reads CASSAVTGVNYGYTF. CDR3 DNA sequence: TGTGCCAGCAGTGCCGTTACAGGTGTTAACTATGGCTACACCTTC.

V is TRBV27 and J is TRBJ2-7, with 9 nucleotides matching TRBD1. The V segment lost 8 bases and the J segment 2 bases; nucleotides outside the gene matches: 7. This CDR3 spans 14 amino acids. Germline loops: CDR1 MNHEY, CDR2 SMNVEV (reference sequence). The DNA of the CDR3 is TGTGCCAGCGGAACCGGGACAGGGCCCTACGAGCAGTACTTC. Its protein product is CASGTGTGPYEQYF.

Here the CDR3 reads CASSFGQGVYEQYV. The CDR3 coding sequence is TGTGCCAGCAGCTTTGGACAGGGGGTCTACGAGCAGTACGTC. The chain carries TRBV7-8 and TRBJ2-7, with 10 bases aligning to TRBD1. Germline assignment: CDR1 SGHVS and CDR2 FQNEAQ. The junction had 2 bases not matched to a gene; V was cut back by 3 bases and J by 3 bases. This CDR3 spans 14 amino acids.

V is TRBV7-2 and J is TRBJ1-2, with D unresolved. V lost 5 bases, J lost 0 bases, and 10 bases lay in between. This CDR3 spans 14 amino acids. The germline gives CDR1 SGHTA, CDR2 FQGNSA. In nucleotides, the CDR3 is TGTGCCAGCAGCCCGGACGGAACTAACTATGGCTACACCTTC. Translating it yields CASSPDGTNYGYTF.

This chain uses TRBV5-4 with TRBJ2-1, with TRBD1 identical over 10 bases. With 0 bases clipped from V and 4 bases from J, the junction kept 7 bases outside the gene matches. The CDR3 loop spans 17 amino acids. Germline assignment: CDR1 SGHNT and CDR2 YYREEE (reference sequence). The CDR3 DNA reads as TGTGCCAGCAGCTTGGAGGCCCCGGGACAGGGGTACAATGAGCAGTTCTTC. As protein: CASSLEAPGQGYNEQFF.

The sample holds a few counts of this clone. CDR3 region: CASSPGQGWNEQFF. The DNA for the CDR3 is TGTGCCAGCTCACCGGGACAGGGCTGGAATGAGCAGTTCTTC. This chain connects TRBV18 to TRBJ2-1, with 9 bases identical to TRBD1. Germline-derived CDR1 and CDR2 are KGHSH and LQKENI. The junction had 4 bases not matched to a gene; V was cut back by 3 bases and J by 7 bases. This CDR3 comprises 14 residues.

The V and J genes are TRBV21-1 and TRBJ2-5; TRBD2 is taken as the D call from the table, unchecked against the DNA. TRBV21-1 is deemed a pseudogene. The length of the CDR3 is 11 residues. CDR3 nucleotides: TGTGCCAGCAGCCTCCAAGAGACCCAGTACTTC. It encodes CASSLQETQYF.

The chain joins TRBV5-1 to TRBJ2-6; 9 positions agree with TRBD1. The CDR3 loop spans 15 amino acids. The germline V gene has CDR1 SGHRS and CDR2 YFSETQ. Trimming took 4 bases from V and 10 from J; bases not matched to a gene: 9. The CDR3 bases are TGCGCCAGCAGCACGGGGACAGGGAGGACGAACGTCCTGACTTTC. As protein: CASSTGTGRTNVLTF.

The chain has TRBV11-2 and TRBJ1-5, with a weak D call TRBD1 (5 bases). Trimming left V 8 bases short and J 7 bases short, with 9 bases between. The CDR3 sequence is 11 residues long. CDR1 is SGHAT and CDR2 is FQNNGV in the germline V gene. CDR3 bases: TGTGCCAGCCGGGGGGAACAGCCCCAGCATTTT. Its protein is CASRGEQPQHF.

The CDR3 loop reads CASSRGSTNYGYTF. The CDR3 DNA sequence: TGTGCCAGCAGCCGCGGATCTACTAACTATGGCTACACCTTC. This chain uses TRBV5-6 with TRBJ1-2; D is uncertain. This CDR3 spans 14 amino acids. V dropped 4 bases and J dropped 0 bases, with 10 bases sitting between them. Germline loops: CDR1 SGHDT, CDR2 YYEEEE.

The rearrangement uses TRBV18 and TRBJ2-1; 7 bases line up with TRBD1. The ends lost 3 bases at V and 6 bases at J; junction bases unmatched: 14. This CDR3 comprises 17 residues. Germline lookup yields CDR1 KGHSH and CDR2 LQKENI. Here the CDR3 reads CASSPPNSAGGGNEQFF. The CDR3 DNA sequence: TGTGCCAGCTCACCCCCTAACAGCGCAGGGGGTGGCAATGAGCAGTTCTTC.

The rearrangement uses TRBV7-9 and TRBJ2-7, with 9 bases lining up with TRBD2. This CDR3 spans 16 amino acids. V lost 1 base and J lost 0; bases outside the gene matches: 4. Per germline, CDR1 SEHNR and CDR2 FQNEAQ (reference sequence). This CDR3 reads CASSLGISGSSYEQYF. Written as DNA, the CDR3 is TGTGCCAGCAGCTTAGGGATTAGCGGGAGCTCCTACGAGCAGTACTTC.

The gene calls are TRBV25-1 and TRBJ1-2; D unresolved. The CDR3 has 13 amino acids. Germline CDR1 reads MGHDK; CDR2 reads SYGVNS. The ends were cut back, 0 bases at V and 6 bases at J, with 8 bases in the middle. This CDR3 reads CASSEYTRHGYTF. Here the CDR3 DNA reads TGTGCCAGCAGTGAATATACTAGGCATGGCTACACCTTC.

This chain joins TRBV28 and TRBJ2-7; 8 bases are a match to TRBD1. Germline V gene lookup returns CDR1 MDHEN and CDR2 SYDVKM. The V gene end was trimmed by 6 bases and the J gene end by 3 bases; junction bases not matched to a gene: 4. The CDR3 covers 13 residues. CDR3 in amino acids: CASRRGQGYEQYF. DNA of the CDR3: TGTGCCAGCAGACGCGGACAGGGCTACGAGCAGTACTTC.

V usage is TRBV28 and J usage is TRBJ2-1; D tentatively fits TRBD1 or TRBD2 (5 bases each). This CDR3 has 15 residues. V gave up 8 bases and J gave up 7 bases, with 21 bases separating them. The germline V gene encodes CDR1 MDHEN and CDR2 SYDVKM. CDR3 in amino acids: CASYGGTRSGNEQFF. In DNA, the CDR3 is TGTGCCAGCTACGGTGGGACCCGAAGCGGTAATGAGCAGTTCTTC. Based on the CDR3 plus reference TRBV28 and TRBJ2-1, the full variable domain is DVKVTQSSRYLVKRTGEKVFLECVQDMDHENMFWYRQDPGLGLRLIYFSYDVKMKEKGDIPEGYSVSREKKERFSLILESASTNQTSMYLCASYGGTRSGNEQFFGPGTRLTVL.

This clone was picked up one time. The genes are TRBV28 and TRBJ2-3; 9 bases agree with TRBD2. Looked up from germline, CDR1 is MDHEN and CDR2 is SYDVKM. V gave up 6 bases and J gave up 4 bases; unmatched junction bases: 11. The CDR3 length is 16 residues. The CDR3 DNA reads as TGTGCCAGCAGCGTCCACACTAGCGGGCGCCCAGATACGCAGTATTTT. This translates into CASSVHTSGRPDTQYF.

The rearrangement links TRBV25-1 to TRBJ1-3; a possible D gene is TRBD1 (5 bases). Trimming pared 4 bases from V and 2 bases from J, leaving 9 bases between. CDR1 is MGHDK, CDR2 SYGVNS, per germline. The length of the CDR3 is 14 residues. CDR3: CASSAPGTGNTIYF. The CDR3 nucleotides read TGTGCCAGCAGTGCCCCAGGGACTGGAAACACCATATATTTT.

The V call is TRBV3-1 (or the pseudogene TRBV3-2), the J call TRBJ2-2; D uncertain. V was clipped by 6 bases and J by 3 bases, with 8 bases between them. Germline V gene sequence: CDR1 LGHDT, CDR2 YNNKEL (reference sequence). The CDR3 spans 13 residues. In DNA form, the CDR3 reads TGTGCCAGCAGGCAACGTCACACCGGGGAGCTGTTTTTT. Translating it yields CASRQRHTGELFF.

This clone showed up just once. The genes are TRBV2 and TRBJ2-7; tentatively, D is TRBD2 (6 bases). The length of the CDR3 is 14 residues. Germline CDR1 and CDR2: SNHLY and FYNNEI. Deletions cut 3 bases from V and 3 bases from J, with 12 bases between. The CDR3 DNA is TGTGCCAGCAGTGAGGGACTTGACGTCTACGAGCAGTACTTC. It specifies CASSEGLDVYEQYF.

V and J are TRBV18 and TRBJ2-2; D may be TRBD1 or TRBD2 (5 bases each). CDR1 is KGHSH and CDR2 is LQKENI in the germline V gene. The length of the CDR3 is 14 residues. V dropped 3 bases and J dropped 3 bases, with 8 bases sitting between them. CDR3 region: CASSPRGDTGELFF. The CDR3 nucleotides are TGTGCCAGCTCACCCCGAGGGGACACCGGGGAGCTGTTTTTT.

CDR3 DNA sequence: TGCAGCGTTGAAAGAGGACTAGCGGACGAGCAGTTCTTC. This gives the protein CSVERGLADEQFF. The rearrangement links TRBV29-1 to TRBJ2-1; 10 bases match TRBD2. CDR1 is SQVTM and CDR2 is ANQGSEA in the germline V gene. The CDR3 is 13 amino acids. V gave up 2 bases and J gave up 10 bases; unmatched junction bases: 5.

V gene TRBV10-3 combines with J gene TRBJ1-2; 7 nucleotides align to TRBD1. The CDR3 consists of 13 residues. V was pared by 10 bases and J by 4 bases, with 9 bases of the junction left unmatched. Looked up from germline, CDR1 is ENHRY and CDR2 is SYGVKD. For the CDR3, the DNA is TGTGCCAAAAAGGAGGGGGCCGGCTATGGCTACACCTTC. It specifies CAKKEGAGYGYTF.

For this clone: Other DNA sequences from this sample encode an identical CDR3 as well. V usage is TRBV5-1 and J usage is TRBJ2-2; 10 nucleotides match TRBD2. The CDR3 runs 15 residues. Trimming at V came to 7 bases and at J to 1 base, leaving 4 bases not matched to a gene. Germline assignment: CDR1 SGHRS and CDR2 YFSETQ. CDR3 DNA sequence: TGCGCCAGCGGCCTAGCGGGGGAGAACACCGGGGAGCTGTTTTTT. Translated, it gives CASGLAGENTGELFF.

The chain is built from TRBV3-1 (or the pseudogene TRBV3-2) and TRBJ1-5; D is possibly TRBD1 (5 bases). Looked up from germline, CDR1 is LGHDT and CDR2 is YNNKEL (reference sequence). This CDR3 spans 15 amino acids. V lost 0 bases, J lost 6 bases, and 12 bases lay in between. The CDR3 DNA is TGTGCCAGCAGCCAAGATGCAGGGAGGGGTCAGCCCCAGCATTTT. Translating it yields CASSQDAGRGQPQHF.

The rearrangement links TRBV5-1 to TRBJ2-2; 9 nucleotides match TRBD1. Germline CDR1 SGHRS, CDR2 YFSETQ. This CDR3 contains 17 residues. J was trimmed by 1 base and V by 2 bases; bases with no gene match: 6. This chain's CDR3 is CASSFRGTGLNTGELFF. DNA of the CDR3: TGCGCCAGCAGCTTCCGAGGGACAGGGTTGAACACCGGGGAGCTGTTTTTT.

The sample holds one count of this clone. This rearrangement joins TRBV7-2 to TRBJ2-1; tentative D call: TRBD2 (6 bases). V was clipped by 5 bases and J by 0 bases, with 11 bases between them. This CDR3 comprises 15 residues. Germline CDR1 SGHTA, CDR2 FQGNSA. CDR3 residues: CASSPTSRSYNEQFF. The CDR3 DNA reads as TGTGCCAGCAGCCCCACTAGCCGCTCCTACAATGAGCAGTTCTTC.

CDR3 amino acids: CASSLGGQGMNTEAFF. The CDR3 nucleotides read TGTGCCAGCAGCTTAGGGGGGCAGGGTATGAACACTGAAGCTTTCTTT. The gene calls are TRBV7-6 and TRBJ1-1; D is perhaps TRBD1 (6 bases). The germline CDR1 and CDR2 sequences are SGHVS and FNYEAQ. The CDR3 is 16 amino acids. V shed 1 base and J shed 0 bases, with 12 bases lying between them.